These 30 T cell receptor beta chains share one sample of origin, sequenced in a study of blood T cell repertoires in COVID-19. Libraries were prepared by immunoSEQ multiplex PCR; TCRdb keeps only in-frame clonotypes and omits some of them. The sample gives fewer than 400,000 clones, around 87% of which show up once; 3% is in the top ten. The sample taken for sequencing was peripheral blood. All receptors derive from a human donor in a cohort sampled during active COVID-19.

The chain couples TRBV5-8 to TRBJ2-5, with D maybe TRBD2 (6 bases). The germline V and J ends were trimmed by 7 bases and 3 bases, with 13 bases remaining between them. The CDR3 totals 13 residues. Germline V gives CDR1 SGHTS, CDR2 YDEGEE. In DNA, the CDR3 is TGTGCCAGCTCGGGAGAAGACAAAGAGACCCAGTACTTC. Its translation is CASSGEDKETQYF.

The CDR3 region is CASSLTRDRVTEAFF. The CDR3 DNA reads TGTGCCAGCAGCTTGACCCGGGACAGGGTTACTGAAGCTTTCTTT. The chain carries TRBV5-6 and TRBJ1-1; 9 nucleotides match TRBD1. The germline V gene encodes CDR1 SGHDT and CDR2 YYEEEE. The CDR3 covers 15 residues. Unmatched junction bases numbered 6, after V lost 1 base and J lost 5 bases. The full variable domain, rest sourced from reference TRBV5-6 and TRBJ1-1, is DAGVTQSPTHLIKTRGQQVTLRCSPKSGHDTVSWYQQALGQGPQFIFQYYEEEERQRGNFPDRFSGHQFPNYSSELNVNALLLGDSALYLCASSLTRDRVTEAFFGQGTRLTVV.

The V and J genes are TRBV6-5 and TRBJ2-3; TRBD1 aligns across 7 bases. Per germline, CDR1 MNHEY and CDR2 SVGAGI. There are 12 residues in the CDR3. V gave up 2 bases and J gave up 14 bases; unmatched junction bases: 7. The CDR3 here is CASSYEGGRSYF. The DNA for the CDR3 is TGTGCCAGCAGTTACGAAGGGGGCCGGTCGTATTTT.

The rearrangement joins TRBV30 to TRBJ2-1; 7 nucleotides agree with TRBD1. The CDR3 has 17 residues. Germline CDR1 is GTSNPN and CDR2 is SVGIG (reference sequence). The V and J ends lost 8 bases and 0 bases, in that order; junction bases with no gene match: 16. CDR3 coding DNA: TGTGCCAAGGGGGCAGCCAAAACCCCTAGCTCCTACAATGAGCAGTTCTTC. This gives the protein CAKGAAKTPSSYNEQFF.

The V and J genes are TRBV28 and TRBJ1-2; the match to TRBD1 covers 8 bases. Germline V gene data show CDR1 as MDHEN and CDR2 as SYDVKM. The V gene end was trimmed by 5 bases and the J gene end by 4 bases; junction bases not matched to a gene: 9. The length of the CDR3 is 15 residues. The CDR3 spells CASSPYRTGGYGYTF. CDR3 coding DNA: TGTGCCAGCAGTCCCTACCGTACAGGGGGCTATGGCTACACCTTC.

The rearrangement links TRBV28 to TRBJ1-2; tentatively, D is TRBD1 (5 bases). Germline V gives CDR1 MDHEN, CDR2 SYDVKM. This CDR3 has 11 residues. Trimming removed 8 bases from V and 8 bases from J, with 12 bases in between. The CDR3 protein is CASGRVSGYTF. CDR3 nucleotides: TGTGCCAGCGGCAGGGTCTCCGGCTACACCTTC.

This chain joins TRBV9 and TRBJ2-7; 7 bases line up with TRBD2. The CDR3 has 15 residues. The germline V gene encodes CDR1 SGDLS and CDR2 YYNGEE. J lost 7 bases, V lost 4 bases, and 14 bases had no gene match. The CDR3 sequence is CASSPQTSSDGEQYF. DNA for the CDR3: TGTGCCAGCAGCCCCCAGACTAGCTCTGATGGGGAGCAGTACTTC.

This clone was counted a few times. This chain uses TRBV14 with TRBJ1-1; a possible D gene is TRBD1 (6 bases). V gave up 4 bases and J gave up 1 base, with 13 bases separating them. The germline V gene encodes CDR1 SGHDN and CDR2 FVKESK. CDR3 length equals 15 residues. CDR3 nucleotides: TGTGCCAGCAGCCTCAACAGGGTTAGGAACACTGAAGCTTTCTTT. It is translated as CASSLNRVRNTEAFF.

CDR3 DNA: TGTGCCATCTCCGGAGATAGCAATCAGCCCCAGCATTTT. This translates into CAISGDSNQPQHF. The gene calls are TRBV10-3 and TRBJ1-5; D remains unclear. The germline CDR1 and CDR2 sequences are ENHRY and SYGVKD. V was clipped by 8 bases and J by 0 bases, with 8 bases between them. This CDR3 contains 13 residues.

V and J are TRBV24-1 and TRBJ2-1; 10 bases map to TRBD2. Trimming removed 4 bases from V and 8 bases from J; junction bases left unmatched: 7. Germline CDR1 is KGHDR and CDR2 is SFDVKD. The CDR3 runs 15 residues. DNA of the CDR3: TGTGCCACCAGTGACTCGAGACTAGCGGGCGATGAGCAGTTCTTC. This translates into CATSDSRLAGDEQFF.

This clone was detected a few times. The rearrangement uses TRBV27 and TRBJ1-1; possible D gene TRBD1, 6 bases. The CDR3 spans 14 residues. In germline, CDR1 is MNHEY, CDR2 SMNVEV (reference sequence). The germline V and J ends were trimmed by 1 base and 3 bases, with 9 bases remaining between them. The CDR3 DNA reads TGTGCCAGCAGTTTATACAGGGCGGACACTGAAGCTTTCTTT. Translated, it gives CASSLYRADTEAFF.

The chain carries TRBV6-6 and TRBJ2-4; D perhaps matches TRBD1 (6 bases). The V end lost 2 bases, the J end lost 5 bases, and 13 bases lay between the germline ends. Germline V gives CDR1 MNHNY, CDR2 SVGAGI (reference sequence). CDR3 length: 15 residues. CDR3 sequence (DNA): TGTGCCAGCAGTTACGAAGGGGGTGGAGAAAACATTCAGTACTTC. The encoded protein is CASSYEGGGENIQYF.

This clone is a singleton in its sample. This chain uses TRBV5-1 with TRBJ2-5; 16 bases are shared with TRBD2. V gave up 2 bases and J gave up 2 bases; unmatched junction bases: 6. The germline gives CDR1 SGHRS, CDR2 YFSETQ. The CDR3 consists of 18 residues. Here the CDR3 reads CASSLIPGLAGGQETQYF. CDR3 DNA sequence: TGCGCCAGCAGCTTAATACCGGGACTAGCGGGAGGGCAAGAGACCCAGTACTTC.

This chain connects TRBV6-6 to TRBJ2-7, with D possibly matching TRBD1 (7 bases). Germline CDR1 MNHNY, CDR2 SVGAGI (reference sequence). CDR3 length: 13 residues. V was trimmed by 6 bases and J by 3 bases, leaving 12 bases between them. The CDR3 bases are TGTGCCAGCAGCGGGGGACAGCACTACGAGCAGTACTTC. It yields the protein CASSGGQHYEQYF.

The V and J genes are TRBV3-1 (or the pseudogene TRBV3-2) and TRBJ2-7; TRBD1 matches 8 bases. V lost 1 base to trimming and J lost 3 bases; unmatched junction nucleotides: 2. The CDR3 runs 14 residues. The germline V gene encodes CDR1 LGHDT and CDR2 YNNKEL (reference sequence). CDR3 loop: CASSQADRVYEQYF. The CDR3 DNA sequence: TGTGCCAGCAGCCAAGCGGACAGGGTCTACGAGCAGTACTTC.

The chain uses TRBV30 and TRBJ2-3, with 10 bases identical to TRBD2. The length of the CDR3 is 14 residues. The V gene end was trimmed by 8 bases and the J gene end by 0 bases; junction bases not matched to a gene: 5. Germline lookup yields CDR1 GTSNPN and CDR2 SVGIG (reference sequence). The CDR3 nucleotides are TGTGCCAGGACTAGCGGAACTAGCACAGATACGCAGTATTTT. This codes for CARTSGTSTDTQYF.

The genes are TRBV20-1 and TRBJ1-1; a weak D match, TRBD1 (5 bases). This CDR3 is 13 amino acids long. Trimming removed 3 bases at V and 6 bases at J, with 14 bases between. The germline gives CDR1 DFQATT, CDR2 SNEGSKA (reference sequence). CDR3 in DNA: TGCAGTGCTAGTAGGGGAGGGACCCCTGAAGCTTTCTTT. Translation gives CSASRGGTPEAFF.

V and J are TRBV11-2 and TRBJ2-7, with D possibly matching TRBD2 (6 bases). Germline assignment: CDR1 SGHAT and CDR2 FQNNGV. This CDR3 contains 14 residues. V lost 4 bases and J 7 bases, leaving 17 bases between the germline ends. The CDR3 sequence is CASSSGLSMKEQYF. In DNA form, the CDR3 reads TGTGCCAGCAGCTCGGGACTCTCCATGAAGGAGCAGTACTTC. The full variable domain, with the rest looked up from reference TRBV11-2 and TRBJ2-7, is EAGVAQSPRYKIIEKRQSVAFWCNPISGHATLYWYQQILGQGPKLLIQFQNNGVVDDSQLPKDRFSAERLKGVDSTLKIQPAKLEDSAVYLCASSSGLSMKEQYFGPGTRLTVT.

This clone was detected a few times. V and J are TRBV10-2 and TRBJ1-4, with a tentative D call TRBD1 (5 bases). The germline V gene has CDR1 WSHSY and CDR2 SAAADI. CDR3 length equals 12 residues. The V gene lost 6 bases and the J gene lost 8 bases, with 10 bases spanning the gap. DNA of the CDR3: TGCGCCAGCAGGGACACCAAAGAAAAACTGTTTTTT. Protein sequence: CASRDTKEKLFF.

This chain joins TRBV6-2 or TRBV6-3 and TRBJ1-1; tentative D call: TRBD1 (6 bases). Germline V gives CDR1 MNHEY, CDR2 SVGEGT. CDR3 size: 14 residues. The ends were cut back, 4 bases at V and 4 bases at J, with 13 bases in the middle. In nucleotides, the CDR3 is TGTGCCAGCAGTTCGCGGGGAGGGGGCACTGAAGCTTTCTTT. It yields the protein CASSSRGGGTEAFF.

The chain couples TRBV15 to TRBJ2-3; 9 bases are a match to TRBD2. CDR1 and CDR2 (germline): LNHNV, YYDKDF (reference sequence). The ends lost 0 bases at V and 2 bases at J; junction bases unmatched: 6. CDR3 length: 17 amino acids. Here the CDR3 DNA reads TGTGCCACCAGCAGAGATATGGCGGGAGGGGCCACAGATACGCAGTATTTT. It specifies CATSRDMAGGATDTQYF. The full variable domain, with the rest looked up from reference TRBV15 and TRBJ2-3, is DAMVIQNPRYQVTQFGKPVTLSCSQTLNHNVMYWYQQKSSQAPKLLFHYYDKDFNNEADTPDNFQSRRPNTSFCFLDIRSPGLGDTAMYLCATSRDMAGGATDTQYFGPGTRLTVL.

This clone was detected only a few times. CDR3 coding DNA: TGCGCCAGCAGCCAAGGTCGTGTCCGAGGAGGGACCGGGGAGCTGTTTTTT. Translated: CASSQGRVRGGTGELFF. The chain has TRBV4-1 and TRBJ2-2; maybe TRBD2 (6 bases). CDR1 is MGHRA, CDR2 YSYEKL, per germline. V was pared by 1 base and J by 5 bases, with 17 bases between. The CDR3 is 17 amino acids.

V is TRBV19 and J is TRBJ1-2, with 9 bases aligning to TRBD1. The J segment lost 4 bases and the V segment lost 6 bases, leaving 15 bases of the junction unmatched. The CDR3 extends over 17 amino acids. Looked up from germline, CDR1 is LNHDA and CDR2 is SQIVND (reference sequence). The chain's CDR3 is CASRVFGTGQTLYGYTF. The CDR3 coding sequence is TGTGCCAGTAGAGTTTTCGGGACAGGGCAAACCCTCTATGGCTACACCTTC.

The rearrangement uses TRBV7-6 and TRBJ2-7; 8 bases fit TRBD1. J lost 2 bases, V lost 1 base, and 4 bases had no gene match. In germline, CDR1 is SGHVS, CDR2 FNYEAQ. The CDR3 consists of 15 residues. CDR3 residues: CASSLGGQAAYEQYF. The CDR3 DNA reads TGTGCCAGCAGCTTAGGGGGACAGGCGGCCTACGAGCAGTACTTC.

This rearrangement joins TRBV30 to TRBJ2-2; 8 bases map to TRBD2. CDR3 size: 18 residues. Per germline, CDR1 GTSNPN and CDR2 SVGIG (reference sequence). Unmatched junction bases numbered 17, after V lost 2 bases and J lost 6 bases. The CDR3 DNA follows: TGTGCCTGGAGTTCGCCCTGGAGTTACGGGGGGGGCCCCGGGGAGCTGTTTTTT. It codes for CAWSSPWSYGGGPGELFF.

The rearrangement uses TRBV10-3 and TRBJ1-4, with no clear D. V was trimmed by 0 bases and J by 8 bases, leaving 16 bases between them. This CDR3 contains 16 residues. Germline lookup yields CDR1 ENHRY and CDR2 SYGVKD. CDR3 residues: CAISESRADRGEKLFF. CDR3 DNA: TGTGCCATCAGTGAGTCGAGAGCGGACCGAGGGGAAAAACTGTTTTTT.

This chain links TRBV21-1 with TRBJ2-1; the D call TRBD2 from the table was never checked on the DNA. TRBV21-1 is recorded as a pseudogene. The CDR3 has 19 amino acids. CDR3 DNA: TGTGCCAGCAGCACTGGACTAGCGGGGTCCGTATCTTCCTACAATGAGCAGTTCTTC. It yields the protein CASSTGLAGSVSSYNEQFF.

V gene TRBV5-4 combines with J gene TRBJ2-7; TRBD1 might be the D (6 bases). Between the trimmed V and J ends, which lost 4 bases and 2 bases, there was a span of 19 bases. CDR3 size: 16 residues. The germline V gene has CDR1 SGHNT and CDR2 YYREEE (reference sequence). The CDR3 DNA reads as TGTGCCAGCAGCCACTCCCGGACAGTTTCTACCTACGAGCAGTACTTC. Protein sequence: CASSHSRTVSTYEQYF.

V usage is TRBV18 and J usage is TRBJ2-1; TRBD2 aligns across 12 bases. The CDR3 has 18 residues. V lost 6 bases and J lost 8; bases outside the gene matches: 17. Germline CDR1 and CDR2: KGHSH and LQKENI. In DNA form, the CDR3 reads TGTGCCAGCTCGCCCAACCTGGGGCTAGCGGGAGGGCCCCATGAGCAGTTCTTC. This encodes CASSPNLGLAGGPHEQFF.

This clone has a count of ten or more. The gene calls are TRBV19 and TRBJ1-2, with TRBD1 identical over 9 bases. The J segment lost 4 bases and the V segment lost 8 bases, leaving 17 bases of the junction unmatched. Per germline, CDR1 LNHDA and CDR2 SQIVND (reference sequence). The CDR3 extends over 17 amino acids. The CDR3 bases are TGTGCCAGTTCCGACCCCCTCGGGACAGGGCGAGTCTATGGCTACACCTTC. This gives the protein CASSDPLGTGRVYGYTF.